The sequence of this TCR beta chain was determined in a study of blood T cell repertoires in COVID-19. Generated by immunoSEQ multiplex PCR, the TCRdb table keeps only in-frame clones and is missing some. Of under 250,000 clones in the sample, roughly 86% are singletons; the top ten hold 1.5% to 2%. The CDR3 extends over 15 amino acids. V shed 1 base and J shed 3 bases, with 8 bases lying between them. CDR1 and CDR2 from the germline V gene are SGHKS and YYEKEE (reference sequence). This clone showed up just a few times. The material sequenced was peripheral blood. This TCR came from a woman aged 55-69 years who had recovered from COVID-19. J is TRBJ1-6 and V is TRBV5-5; tentative D call: TRBD1 (5 bases). As DNA, the CDR3 is TGTGCCAGCAGCTTGAGGGGCGGCTATAATTCACCCCTCCACTTT. It specifies CASSLRGGYNSPLHF.